Listed here are 20 T cell receptor beta chains from one sample, sequenced in a study of blood T cell repertoires in COVID-19. This table comes from immunoSEQ multiplex PCR, and its TCRdb copy is limited to in-frame clones, with some not included. The data contain about 92,000 clones, roughly 76% of them seen just once; the ten biggest clones take up 15% to 20%. The specimen sequenced was peripheral blood. Source of these receptors: a woman of 80 years or more with active or convalescent COVID-19.

The chain carries TRBV19 and TRBJ2-4, with D tentatively TRBD1 (5 bases). V lost 5 bases to trimming and J lost 0 bases, with 14 bases between them. CDR3 length: 16 amino acids. Germline CDR1 reads LNHDA; CDR2 reads SQIVND (reference sequence). CDR3 nucleotides: TGTGCCAGTAGTCCGGACACGCTACTAGCCAAAAACATTCAGTACTTC. The encoded protein is CASSPDTLLAKNIQYF.

The chain joins TRBV5-1 to TRBJ2-7; 7 bases line up with TRBD2. Per the germline V gene, CDR1 is SGHRS and CDR2 is YFSETQ. The CDR3 covers 15 residues. Germline trimming cut 1 base from V and 1 base from J; bases unmatched to any gene: 5. This chain's CDR3 is CASSLSGTVSYEQYF. The CDR3, as DNA: TGCGCCAGCAGCTTGAGCGGGACTGTTTCCTACGAGCAGTACTTC.

This clone was counted a few times. The V gene is TRBV28, the J gene TRBJ1-1; weak D call: TRBD1 (6 bases). CDR1 is MDHEN, CDR2 SYDVKM, per germline. V was pared by 6 bases and J by 0 bases, with 14 bases between. CDR3 size: 15 residues. The CDR3: CASSSQGTLNTEAFF. The CDR3 DNA sequence: TGTGCCAGCAGCTCTCAGGGGACACTGAACACTGAAGCTTTCTTT.

The gene calls are TRBV9 and TRBJ2-3; 7 bases map to TRBD1. The V gene end was trimmed by 0 bases and the J gene end by 3 bases; junction bases not matched to a gene: 4. CDR1 SGDLS and CDR2 YYNGEE come from the germline V gene. CDR3 size: 15 residues. This CDR3 is CASSVGGGATDTQYF. The CDR3 nucleotides read TGTGCCAGCAGCGTAGGAGGGGGCGCGACAGATACGCAGTATTTT. Full variable domain (missing parts from reference TRBV9 and TRBJ2-3): DSGVTQTPKHLITATGQRVTLRCSPRSGDLSVYWYQQSLDQGLQFLIQYYNGEERAKGNILERFSAQQFPDLHSELNLSSLELGDSALYFCASSVGGGATDTQYFGPGTRLTVL.

The V gene is TRBV7-2, the J gene TRBJ2-3; D perhaps matches TRBD2 (6 bases). The CDR3 spans 16 residues. Germline V gene sequence: CDR1 SGHTA, CDR2 FQGNSA. Trimming shortened V by 2 bases and J by 4 bases, and 16 bases separated the two germline ends. In DNA, the CDR3 is TGTGCCAGCAGCTTACTAAGGTCTAGCGCCCCAGATACGCAGTATTTT. Protein product: CASSLLRSSAPDTQYF.

V usage is TRBV6-5 and J usage is TRBJ2-1; 9 positions agree with TRBD2. The ends lost 4 bases at V and 7 bases at J; junction bases unmatched: 8. Germline CDR1 MNHEY, CDR2 SVGAGI. The CDR3 is 15 amino acids. The CDR3 DNA reads as TGTGCCAGCAGTTTCCAGCGGGAGGTCTATAATGAGCAGTTCTTC. Encoded protein: CASSFQREVYNEQFF.

V gene TRBV14 combines with J gene TRBJ1-3; D not resolved. Germline V gene data show CDR1 as SGHDN and CDR2 as FVKESK. The CDR3 is 16 residues long. Trimming stripped 4 bases from V and 0 bases from J, with 13 bases between. CDR3 in amino acids: CASSPRVGISGNTIYF. The CDR3 DNA reads as TGTGCCAGCAGCCCCCGGGTCGGGATCTCTGGAAACACCATATATTTT.

The V call is TRBV19, the J call TRBJ1-4; tentative D call: TRBD1 (5 bases). This CDR3 region has 13 residues. V was trimmed by 4 bases and J by 5 bases, leaving 8 bases between them. Germline CDR1 and CDR2: LNHDA and SQIVND (reference sequence). The CDR3 coding sequence is TGTGCCAGTAGTAGGGCAGGGAATGAAAAACTGTTTTTT. It translates to CASSRAGNEKLFF.

This rearrangement joins TRBV5-6 to TRBJ2-1, with TRBD1 identical over 7 bases. The germline CDR1 and CDR2 sequences are SGHDT and YYEEEE. After removal of 4 bases from V and 0 bases from J, the junction contained 7 bases not matched to a gene. The CDR3 sequence is 16 residues long. The CDR3 loop is CASSRTGTASYNEQFF. DNA of the CDR3: TGTGCCAGCAGCCGGACGGGGACAGCCTCCTACAATGAGCAGTTCTTC.

This clone was seen a few times. The chain couples TRBV4-3 to TRBJ1-6; D gene uncertain. This CDR3 has 19 residues. Looked up from germline, CDR1 is LGHNA and CDR2 is YSLEER. The germline V and J ends were trimmed by 0 bases and 0 bases, with 15 bases remaining between them. The DNA for the CDR3 is TGCGCCAGCAGCCAAGACCCTCCGGGTGGGAGCTCCTATAATTCACCCCTCCACTTT. Its translation is CASSQDPPGGSSYNSPLHF.

The gene calls are TRBV27 and TRBJ2-3; TRBD2 matches at 10 bases. The V gene's germline CDR1 is MNHEY and CDR2 SMNVEV (reference sequence). The J segment lost 4 bases and the V segment lost 7 bases, leaving 17 bases of the junction unmatched. This CDR3 contains 18 residues. The CDR3 loop is CASTTSRLAGWVADTQYF. CDR3 DNA: TGTGCCAGCACTACCTCCCGACTAGCGGGTTGGGTAGCAGATACGCAGTATTTT.

The V and J genes are TRBV11-2 and TRBJ2-5; no firm D call. Germline CDR1 and CDR2: SGHAT and FQNNGV. CDR3 size: 15 residues. With 2 bases removed from V and 4 bases from J, the gap between germline ends came to 14 bases. The CDR3 reads CASSLSLSSLETQYF. Here the CDR3 DNA reads TGTGCCAGCAGCTTATCCCTAAGCTCCCTAGAGACCCAGTACTTC.

This rearrangement joins TRBV19 to TRBJ2-1, with 7 bases lining up with TRBD2. The CDR3 consists of 17 residues. Losses at the gene ends were 3 bases for V and 7 bases for J; bases not matched to a gene: 15. CDR1 is LNHDA, CDR2 SQIVND, per germline (reference sequence). CDR3 bases: TGTGCCAGTAGTATCTTAGCGGGCTGGGGGTCTGTTAATGAGCAGTTCTTC. Residues: CASSILAGWGSVNEQFF. The variable domain in full, with the rest retrieved from reference TRBV19 and TRBJ2-1, is DGGITQSPKYLFRKEGQNVTLSCEQNLNHDAMYWYRQDPGQGLRLIYYSQIVNDFQKGDIAEGYSVSREKKESFPLTVTSAQKNPTAFYLCASSILAGWGSVNEQFFGPGTRLTVL.

The chain employs TRBV27 and TRBJ2-3; no definite D call. CDR3 length: 14 residues. Germline CDR1 and CDR2: MNHEY and SMNVEV (reference sequence). The V and J ends lost 0 bases and 3 bases respectively, with 7 bases between them. DNA of the CDR3: TGTGCCAGCAGTTTATCTTCACTGACAGATACGCAGTATTTT. As protein: CASSLSSLTDTQYF.

This clone was seen a few times. Written as DNA, the CDR3 is TGTGCCTGGAACCTTCACACAGGGCTCTCACCCCTCCACTTT. Translating it yields CAWNLHTGLSPLHF. V is TRBV30 and J is TRBJ1-6, with D possibly being TRBD1 (6 bases). CDR1 is GTSNPN and CDR2 is SVGIG in the germline V gene (reference sequence). V was cut by 4 bases and J by 10 bases, with 17 bases left in between. CDR3 length: 14 residues.

This chain joins TRBV3-1 (or the pseudogene TRBV3-2) and TRBJ2-3; D is uncertain. The CDR3 is 15 amino acids. CDR1 and CDR2 from the germline V gene are LGHDT and YNNKEL (reference sequence). Trimming shortened V by 2 bases and J by 5 bases, and 14 bases separated the two germline ends. CDR3 bases: TGTGCCAGCAGCCAATTCCCTAACTCGGGAGATACGCAGTATTTT. It translates to CASSQFPNSGDTQYF.

V and J are TRBV4-2 and TRBJ1-5; 10 nucleotides agree with TRBD1. The germline V gene encodes CDR1 LGHNA and CDR2 YNFKEQ. The J segment lost 6 bases and the V segment lost 0 bases, leaving 5 bases of the junction unmatched. The CDR3 has 16 residues. CDR3 nucleotides: TGTGCCAGCAGCCAAGAGGTGACAGGGGGCTTTCAGCCCCAGCATTTT. Its protein is CASSQEVTGGFQPQHF.

This chain links TRBV7-3 with TRBJ2-3; 10 bases agree with TRBD2. With 5 bases clipped from V and 2 bases from J, the junction kept 4 bases outside the gene matches. CDR1 and CDR2 from the germline V gene are SGHTA and FQGTGA. The CDR3 covers 15 residues. In nucleotides, the CDR3 is TGTGCCAGCAGCCGGACTAGCGGCCTCACAGATACGCAGTATTTT. It translates to CASSRTSGLTDTQYF.

The rearrangement uses TRBV14 and TRBJ1-3, with a tentative D call TRBD1 (5 bases). The CDR3 length is 17 residues. Trimming pared 1 base from V and 0 bases from J, leaving 13 bases between. Germline-derived CDR1 and CDR2 are SGHDN and FVKESK. CDR3 protein: CASSQVGGALSGNTIYF. In nucleotides, the CDR3 is TGTGCCAGCAGCCAAGTTGGAGGGGCTCTCTCTGGAAACACCATATATTTT.

This chain links TRBV9 with TRBJ2-2, with TRBD2 matching 9 bases. The V and J ends lost 0 bases and 6 bases, in that order; junction bases with no gene match: 3. CDR3 length equals 15 residues. Germline V gene sequence: CDR1 SGDLS, CDR2 YYNGEE. CDR3 in DNA: TGTGCCAGCAGCGTAGATGCGGGAGGGGCCGGGGAGCTGTTTTTT. Its translation is CASSVDAGGAGELFF.